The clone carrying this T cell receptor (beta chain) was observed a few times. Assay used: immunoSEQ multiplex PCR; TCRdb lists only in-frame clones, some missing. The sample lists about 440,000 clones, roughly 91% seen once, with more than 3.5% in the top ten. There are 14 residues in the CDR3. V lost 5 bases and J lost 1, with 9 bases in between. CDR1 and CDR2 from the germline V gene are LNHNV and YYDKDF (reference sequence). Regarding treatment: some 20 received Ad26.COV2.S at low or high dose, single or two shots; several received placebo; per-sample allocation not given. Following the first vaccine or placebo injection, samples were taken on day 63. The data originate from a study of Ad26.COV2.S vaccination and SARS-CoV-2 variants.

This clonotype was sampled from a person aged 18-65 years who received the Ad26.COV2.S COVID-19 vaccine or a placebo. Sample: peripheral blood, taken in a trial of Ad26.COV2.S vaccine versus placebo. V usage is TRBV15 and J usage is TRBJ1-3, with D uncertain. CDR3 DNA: TGTGCCACCAGCGGACTGGATTCTGGAAACACCATATATTTT. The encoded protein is CATSGLDSGNTIYF.